This is a list of T cell receptor beta chains from one sample in a study of T cell repertoires in cytomegalovirus infection. TCRdb ran MiXCR on the reads and lists one entry per CDR3 protein. This table holds under 50,000 distinct CDR3 sequences, about a fifth found once. For these TCRs, the target antigens are not known. Material: CD8+ T cells from cultured PBMCs, obtained from culture after CMV antigen stimulation. These TCRs come from a human donor in good health (CMV status not recorded). Some clones in this sample may be carry-over from other donors' samples. The CDR3 runs from the conserved cysteine through the conserved F or W. Fields, in order: D gene, V gene, J gene, clone size, CDR3 DNA, CDR3 protein. The D gene is left open where the match is weak. Clone size is given for some rows only: seen once, a few or many times, or a class if the clone is expanded.

D: TRBD1
V: TRBV6-8
J: TRBJ1-2
size: few
DNA: TGTGCCAGCAGCCTATTGGGACAGGGGAACTATGGCTACACCTTC
CDR3: CASSLLGQGNYGYTF

D: -
V: TRBV12-3/TRBV12-4
J: TRBJ2-2
size: few
DNA: TGTGCCAGCAGTTTAAATCTGAACACCGGGGAGCTGTTTTTT
CDR3: CASSLNLNTGELFF

D: -
V: TRBV11-2
J: TRBJ2-3
size: -
DNA: TGTGCCAGCAGCTTAGTGAGGGACACAGATACGCAGTATTTT
CDR3: CASSLVRDTDTQYF

D: -
V: TRBV4-2
J: TRBJ1-1
size: -
DNA: TGTGCCAGCAGCCCCCAAGGAGTTAACACTGAAGCTTTCTTT
CDR3: CASSPQGVNTEAFF

D: -
V: TRBV7-9
J: TRBJ1-1
size: -
DNA: TGTGCCAGCAGCCCAGGGGAACCTGAAGCTTTCTTT
CDR3: CASSPGEPEAFF

D: -
V: TRBV6-2/TRBV6-3
J: TRBJ2-7
size: -
DNA: TGTGCCAGCAGTTACTCGATTAACAGGTACTACGAGCAGTACTTC
CDR3: CASSYSINRYYEQYF

D: -
V: TRBV7-2
J: TRBJ2-7
size: few
DNA: TGTGCCAGCAGCTTAGACCGGAATGCCTACGAGCAGTACTTC
CDR3: CASSLDRNAYEQYF

D: TRBD1
V: TRBV7-8
J: TRBJ2-6
size: few
DNA: TGTGCCAGCAGCTTAAGAGGTCGGGACAGCCTCATCTCTGGGGCCAACGTCCTGACTTTC
CDR3: CASSLRGRDSLISGANVLTF

D: TRBD2
V: TRBV28
J: TRBJ2-7
size: few
DNA: TGTGCCAGCAGCAAGTTGACTAGCACCTCCGAGCAGTACTTC
CDR3: CASSKLTSTSEQYF

D: TRBD1
V: TRBV11-2
J: TRBJ2-1
size: -
DNA: TGTGCCAGCAGCTGGGACAGGGGAGGGGAGCAGTTCTTC
CDR3: CASSWDRGGEQFF

D: TRBD2
V: TRBV27
J: TRBJ2-5
size: -
DNA: TGTGCCAGCAGTTTATCGAGGCGGGGGGTAGAGACCCAGTACTTC
CDR3: CASSLSRRGVETQYF

D: TRBD2
V: TRBV4-3
J: TRBJ2-3
size: -
DNA: TGCGCCAGCAGCCAAGATTTGGCGGGAGGGCCTAAAGATACGCAGTATTTT
CDR3: CASSQDLAGGPKDTQYF

D: -
V: TRBV28
J: TRBJ2-4
size: few
DNA: TGTGCCACCTCGGGTTGGGGGGAAAACATTCAGTACTTC
CDR3: CATSGWGENIQYF

D: -
V: TRBV25-1
J: TRBJ1-2
size: -
DNA: TGTGCCAGCAGTGAACGGTACAGCTATGGCTACACCTTC
CDR3: CASSERYSYGYTF

D: -
V: TRBV15
J: TRBJ2-2
size: -
DNA: TGTGCCACCAGCAGAGGACTAAACGGGGAGCTGGTTTTT
CDR3: CATSRGLNGELVF

D: TRBD1
V: TRBV12-3/TRBV12-4
J: TRBJ2-7
size: few
DNA: TGTGCCAGCAGTTTAGAAAGGGACAGGCTCTCCTACGAGCAGTACTTC
CDR3: CASSLERDRLSYEQYF

D: -
V: TRBV7-3
J: TRBJ1-1
size: -
DNA: TGTGCCAGCAGCTTAACGGAGGGTAGGGGCACTGAAGCTTTCTTT
CDR3: CASSLTEGRGTEAFF

D: -
V: TRBV12-3/TRBV12-4
J: TRBJ2-7
size: few
DNA: TGTGCCAGCAGTTTAGCACCGGTTCTGTCCTACGAGCAGTACTTC
CDR3: CASSLAPVLSYEQYF

D: -
V: TRBV7-8
J: TRBJ2-1
size: -
DNA: TGTGCCAGCAGCCTTTCCCCTTCGAGCTCCTACAATGAGCAGTTCTTC
CDR3: CASSLSPSSSYNEQFF

D: TRBD1
V: TRBV7-9
J: TRBJ2-7
size: few
DNA: TGTGCCAGCATCGCCCGGGACAGCTCCTACGAGCAGTACTTC
CDR3: CASIARDSSYEQYF

D: TRBD2
V: TRBV20-1
J: TRBJ2-3
size: -
DNA: TGCAGTGCTATCTCCGGACTAGCGGGGAGATACACAGATACGCAGTATTTT
CDR3: CSAISGLAGRYTDTQYF

D: -
V: TRBV7-9
J: TRBJ2-2
size: few
DNA: TGTGCCAGCAGCTTTACCCGCAGCGAAGGGGCCGGGGAGCTGTTTTTT
CDR3: CASSFTRSEGAGELFF

D: -
V: TRBV28
J: TRBJ1-1
size: few
DNA: TGTGCCAGCAGCTGGGGCGGGACACAGAACACTGAAGCTTTCTTT
CDR3: CASSWGGTQNTEAFF

D: -
V: TRBV7-4
J: TRBJ2-7
size: -
DNA: TGTGCCAGCAGCCCAAGGGGGGGCTACGAGCAGTACTTC
CDR3: CASSPRGGYEQYF

D: -
V: TRBV12-3/TRBV12-4
J: TRBJ2-3
size: -
DNA: TGTGCCAGCGGGGGGCAGGACAGCACAGATACGCAGTATTTT
CDR3: CASGGQDSTDTQYF

D: -
V: TRBV7-8
J: TRBJ1-5
size: few
DNA: TGTGCCAGCAGCGACGAGGGGTTTCAGGGAGGCAGCAATCAGCCCCAGCATTTT
CDR3: CASSDEGFQGGSNQPQHF

D: -
V: TRBV7-2
J: TRBJ1-5
size: -
DNA: TGTGCCAGCAGCTTAAACGGCCCCGGTGGCAATCAGCCCCAGCATTTT
CDR3: CASSLNGPGGNQPQHF

D: -
V: TRBV11-2
J: TRBJ2-7
size: -
DNA: TGTGCCAGCAGCTTGGATCGCAACTACGAGCAGTACTTC
CDR3: CASSLDRNYEQYF

D: TRBD2
V: TRBV7-6
J: TRBJ2-1
size: -
DNA: TGTGCCAGCAGTCAAGCGGGAGGGTTACATGAGCAGTTCTTC
CDR3: CASSQAGGLHEQFF

D: TRBD2
V: TRBV2
J: TRBJ2-1
size: -
DNA: TGTGCCAGAGACGGGACGTTGACTAGCGGGAGCCGCTCCTACAATGAGCAGTTCTTC
CDR3: CARDGTLTSGSRSYNEQFF

D: TRBD1
V: TRBV7-8
J: TRBJ1-2
size: -
DNA: TGTGCCAGCAGCGTTTCCGGGACAGGGGCGCATGGCTACACCTTC
CDR3: CASSVSGTGAHGYTF

D: -
V: TRBV7-3
J: TRBJ2-1
size: -
DNA: TGTGCCAGCAGCTTAGGGGGGCCCTACAATGAGCAGTTCTTC
CDR3: CASSLGGPYNEQFF

D: TRBD2
V: TRBV11-2
J: TRBJ2-7
size: -
DNA: TGTGCCAGCAGCTCCCGGACTAGCGGAATAGAGCAGTACTTC
CDR3: CASSSRTSGIEQYF

D: -
V: TRBV7-2
J: TRBJ1-2
size: -
DNA: TGTGCCAGCAGCTTGGGAACTCACTATGGCTACACCTTC
CDR3: CASSLGTHYGYTF

D: -
V: TRBV14
J: TRBJ2-2
size: -
DNA: TGTGCCAGCAGCCGCATACAGGGCGAAACCGGGGAGCTGTTTTTT
CDR3: CASSRIQGETGELFF

D: -
V: TRBV11-2
J: TRBJ2-7
size: few
DNA: TGTGCCAGCAGTGGGCACTACGAGCAGTACTTC
CDR3: CASSGHYEQYF

D: -
V: TRBV6-1
J: TRBJ2-1
size: -
DNA: TGTGCCAGCAGGGATCTCCAAGGGACCTTATACAATGAGCAGTTCTTC
CDR3: CASRDLQGTLYNEQFF

D: -
V: TRBV29-1
J: TRBJ2-1
size: few
DNA: TGCAGCGTTGAGCAGTTTTACAATGAGCAGTTCTTC
CDR3: CSVEQFYNEQFF

D: -
V: TRBV20-1
J: TRBJ2-5
size: few
DNA: TGCAGTGCCCTTAAGGGGCTACCCAGAGAGACCCAGTACTTC
CDR3: CSALKGLPRETQYF

D: -
V: TRBV14
J: TRBJ2-3
size: few
DNA: TGTGCCAGCAGCCTGAGAATAGATACGCAGTATTTT
CDR3: CASSLRIDTQYF

D: TRBD1
V: TRBV7-6
J: TRBJ2-7
size: few
DNA: TGTGCCAGCAGCTCCGGGACAGGGAGCTCCTACGAGCAGTACTTC
CDR3: CASSSGTGSSYEQYF

D: -
V: TRBV27
J: TRBJ2-7
size: -
DNA: TGTGCCAGCACATCCACCGGGACTCGCCCTACCTACGAGCAGTACTTC
CDR3: CASTSTGTRPTYEQYF

D: -
V: TRBV7-3
J: TRBJ1-1
size: -
DNA: TGTGCCAGCAGCTTATCGGGGATAAGTAATACTGAAGCTTTCTTT
CDR3: CASSLSGISNTEAFF

D: TRBD2
V: TRBV12-3/TRBV12-4
J: TRBJ2-2
size: few
DNA: TGTGCCAGCAGCCCTAGCGGTCCCGGCACCGGGGAGCTGTTTTTT
CDR3: CASSPSGPGTGELFF

D: TRBD2
V: TRBV29-1
J: TRBJ2-1
size: -
DNA: TGCAGCGTTGAAGATTGGGAGGGATCCAATGAGCAGTTCTTC
CDR3: CSVEDWEGSNEQFF